These 23 T cell receptor beta chains originate from one sample sequenced in a study of cytomegalovirus exposure and HLA in healthy donors. The PCR made use of 60 Vbeta and 13 Jbeta primers. Sequencing was performed with immunoSEQ multiplex PCR; in TCRdb, only in-frame clones are kept and a portion is missing. The table includes some 130,000 clones, 83% detected once. The material sequenced was PBMCs. These receptors originate from a girl aged 2-15 years in good health and CMV-seronegative.

The chain links TRBV29-1 to TRBJ1-2; TRBD1 matches 8 bases. This CDR3 is 12 amino acids long. Germline CDR1 SQVTM, CDR2 ANQGSEA. Trimming removed 7 bases from V and 6 bases from J; junction bases left unmatched: 7. The CDR3 loop is CSGKTGENGYTF. The CDR3 nucleotides are TGCAGCGGAAAGACAGGGGAGAATGGCTACACCTTC.

This chain connects TRBV6-5 to TRBJ2-1; 9 nucleotides line up with TRBD2. The germline gives CDR1 MNHEY, CDR2 SVGAGI. The ends lost 2 bases at V and 9 bases at J; junction bases unmatched: 11. This CDR3 contains 16 residues. The CDR3 coding sequence is TGTGCCAGCAGTTACGCAGATGGCGGGAGGGCCGTTGAGCAGTTCTTC. Translation: CASSYADGGRAVEQFF.

V and J are TRBV28 and TRBJ2-1; D is possibly TRBD2 (6 bases). V lost 5 bases, J lost 8 bases, and 10 bases lay in between. In germline, CDR1 is MDHEN, CDR2 SYDVKM. This CDR3 is built from 12 residues. The CDR3 here is CASSPPGDEQFF. Here the CDR3 DNA reads TGTGCCAGCAGTCCACCGGGGGATGAGCAGTTCTTC.

The V call is TRBV4-2, the J call TRBJ1-1; no definite D call. V was clipped by 7 bases and J by 0 bases, with 15 bases between them. Germline CDR1 and CDR2: LGHNA and YNFKEQ. The CDR3 consists of 15 residues. CDR3 amino acids: CASKQSVILNTEAFF. CDR3 nucleotides: TGTGCCAGCAAGCAGAGCGTCATCTTGAACACTGAAGCTTTCTTT.

The genes are TRBV19 and TRBJ1-1; the D is unclear. The CDR3 contains 13 residues. Deletions cut 2 bases from V and 1 base from J, with 5 bases between. CDR1 is LNHDA, CDR2 SQIVND, per germline (reference sequence). CDR3 sequence: CASSISGNTEAFF. The CDR3 bases are TGTGCCAGTAGTATATCCGGGAACACTGAAGCTTTCTTT.

The chain is built from TRBV15 and TRBJ1-2, with D possibly TRBD1 on 5 matching bases. The V and J ends lost 6 bases and 0 bases respectively, with 14 bases between them. This CDR3 has 15 residues. Per germline, CDR1 LNHNV and CDR2 YYDKDF (reference sequence). For the CDR3, the DNA is TGTGCCACCAGGCGGGGCGTAGTCGCTAACTATGGCTACACCTTC. The encoded protein is CATRRGVVANYGYTF.

The chain carries TRBV19 and TRBJ1-5; the D is unclear. The germline V gene has CDR1 LNHDA and CDR2 SQIVND (reference sequence). Trimming took off 6 bases at V and 5 bases at J, with 14 bases between the two ends. The length of the CDR3 is 14 residues. Here the CDR3 reads CASSYLGSDQPQHF. CDR3 DNA: TGTGCCAGTAGCTACCTTGGGAGCGATCAGCCCCAGCATTTT.

In this sample, this clone turned up a few times. The V call is TRBV25-1, the J call TRBJ1-4; 9 nucleotides match TRBD1. This CDR3 comprises 14 residues. In germline, CDR1 is MGHDK, CDR2 SYGVNS. V shed 7 bases and J 5 bases; nucleotides not matched to a gene: 5. The chain's CDR3 is CASKRTGENEKLFF. The CDR3 coding sequence is TGTGCCAGCAAGAGGACAGGGGAAAATGAAAAACTGTTTTTT.

The chain is built from TRBV13 and TRBJ2-5; TRBD1 agrees at 8 bases. Germline CDR1 reads PRHDT; CDR2 reads FYEKMQ (reference sequence). The CDR3 is made up of 15 amino acids. V was clipped by 5 bases and J by 4 bases; unmatched bases: 9. The DNA for the CDR3 is TGTGCCAGCAGCCCCGGACAGGGTTTGGGAGAGACCCAGTACTTC. The encoded protein is CASSPGQGLGETQYF.

This sequence joins TRBV4-3 and TRBJ2-1; D gene ambiguous. Trimming stripped 4 bases from V and 0 bases from J, with 4 bases between. There are 13 residues in the CDR3. In germline, CDR1 is LGHNA, CDR2 YSLEER. CDR3: CASSPSSYNEQFF. As DNA, the CDR3 is TGCGCCAGCAGCCCGAGCTCCTACAATGAGCAGTTCTTC.

The CDR3 sequence: CTSSQAQQHYEQYF. For the CDR3, the DNA is TGCACCAGCAGCCAAGCTCAGCAGCACTACGAGCAGTACTTC. V gene TRBV1 combines with J gene TRBJ2-5; the D call TRBD2 from the table was never checked on the DNA. The DNA end lines up better with TRBJ2-7; the J call may be wrong. TRBV1 is an annotated pseudogene. This CDR3 has 14 residues.

V is TRBV5-4 and J is TRBJ2-5; weak D call: TRBD2 (6 bases). Germline CDR1 and CDR2: SGHNT and YYREEE (reference sequence). This CDR3 spans 15 amino acids. V was trimmed by 1 base and J by 2 bases, leaving 12 bases between them. In DNA form, the CDR3 reads TGTGCCAGCAGCTTGTACCGGGAGATACAAGAGACCCAGTACTTC. It codes for CASSLYREIQETQYF.

The genes are TRBV4-3 and TRBJ2-2; 7 bases line up with TRBD2. This CDR3 has 12 residues. Germline CDR1 LGHNA, CDR2 YSLEER. Germline trimming cut 4 bases from V and 8 bases from J; bases unmatched to any gene: 1. CDR3 loop: CASSLLAGELFF. DNA for the CDR3: TGCGCCAGCAGCCTACTAGCGGGGGAGCTGTTTTTT.

V usage is TRBV6-5 and J usage is TRBJ2-1, with 7 bases identical to TRBD1. CDR1 is MNHEY and CDR2 is SVGAGI in the germline V gene. V shed 6 bases, J shed 7 bases, and the junction held 6 bases outside the gene matches. This CDR3 contains 13 residues. CDR3 DNA sequence: TGTGCCAGCAGCGACAGGGTTAGTAATGAGCAGTTCTTC. As protein: CASSDRVSNEQFF.

This clone was picked up one time. The rearrangement links TRBV27 to TRBJ1-1; no definite D call. Trimming shortened V by 5 bases and J by 1 base, and 8 bases separated the two germline ends. Germline V gene sequence: CDR1 MNHEY, CDR2 SMNVEV (reference sequence). This CDR3 contains 13 residues. The CDR3 DNA reads TGTGCCAGCAGTACCTCCGGGAACACTGAAGCTTTCTTT. Translated: CASSTSGNTEAFF.

The genes are TRBV7-2 and TRBJ1-2; 7 bases are shared with TRBD1. The CDR3 totals 13 residues. The germline gives CDR1 SGHTA, CDR2 FQGNSA. The V segment lost 5 bases and the J segment 8 bases; nucleotides outside the gene matches: 8. DNA for the CDR3: TGTGCCAGCAGCCATGACAGGGTTTACGGCTACACCTTC. Protein sequence: CASSHDRVYGYTF.

This clone was observed a handful of times. The chain links TRBV10-3 to TRBJ2-1; a weak D match, TRBD2 (6 bases). Trimming pared 6 bases from V and 0 bases from J, leaving 9 bases between. Germline V gene sequence: CDR1 ENHRY, CDR2 SYGVKD. The CDR3 is made up of 14 amino acids. In DNA, the CDR3 is TGTGCCATCAGGGCGGGGACCTCCTACAATGAGCAGTTCTTC. Translating it yields CAIRAGTSYNEQFF.

The chain combines TRBV27 with TRBJ2-7; D possibly corresponds to TRBD2 (6 bases). The germline CDR1 and CDR2 sequences are MNHEY and SMNVEV (reference sequence). Trimming left V 5 bases short and J 4 bases short, with 15 bases between. The CDR3 runs 14 residues. CDR3 bases: TGTGCCAGCAGTGGCGGGACGCGGATTTACGAGCAGTACTTC. This encodes CASSGGTRIYEQYF.

V gene TRBV27 combines with J gene TRBJ2-7; 8 bases are a match to TRBD1. V trimming: 5 bases; J trimming: 6 bases; junction bases outside the gene matches: 6. CDR1 is MNHEY, CDR2 SMNVEV, per germline (reference sequence). CDR3 length: 13 residues. The CDR3 spells CASSHGQGAEQYF. The DNA for the CDR3 is TGTGCCAGCAGTCATGGGCAGGGGGCCGAGCAGTACTTC.

This clone was counted a single time. The chain couples TRBV7-8 to TRBJ2-7; D may be TRBD1 (6 bases). The germline V gene encodes CDR1 SGHVS and CDR2 FQNEAQ. The germline V and J ends were trimmed by 5 bases and 3 bases, with 17 bases remaining between them. The CDR3 contains 15 residues. The CDR3 nucleotides are TGTGCCAGCAGCCCTAACCCAGGGGTTCGCTACGAGCAGTACTTC. This sequence encodes CASSPNPGVRYEQYF.

The chain couples TRBV30 to TRBJ2-5; TRBD1 agrees at 12 bases. The J call may be wrong; the DNA end is better matched by TRBJ2-7. CDR1 is GTSNPN, CDR2 SVGIG, per germline (reference sequence). CDR3 size: 12 residues. CDR3 sequence reads: CACWDRGLEQYF. The CDR3 region has the DNA TGTGCCTGTTGGGACAGGGGGCTCGAGCAGTACTTC.

The V and J genes are TRBV5-1 and TRBJ2-1; 16 nucleotides align to TRBD2. The CDR3 totals 17 residues. With 3 bases clipped from V and 7 bases from J, the junction kept 7 bases outside the gene matches. Germline CDR1 and CDR2: SGHRS and YFSETQ. CDR3 DNA: TGCGCCAGCAGCTCCGGGACTAGCGGGGGGGCCAGGAATGAGCAGTTCTTC. It yields the protein CASSSGTSGGARNEQFF. Drawing the rest from reference TRBV5-1 and TRBJ2-1, the complete variable domain is KAGVTQTPRYLIKTRGQQVTLSCSPISGHRSVSWYQQTPGQGLQFLFEYFSETQRNKGNFPGRFSGRQFSNSRSEMNVSTLELGDSALYLCASSSGTSGGARNEQFFGPGTRLTVL.

This CDR3 reads CASSQYEGGYYNEQFF. The DNA for the CDR3 is TGCGCCAGCAGCCAATACGAAGGGGGTTACTACAATGAGCAGTTCTTC. V usage is TRBV4-1 and J usage is TRBJ2-1, with D possibly matching TRBD1 (6 bases). The CDR3 consists of 16 residues. CDR1 is MGHRA, CDR2 YSYEKL, per germline. Trimming shortened V by 2 bases and J by 3 bases, and 14 bases separated the two germline ends.